This T cell receptor beta chain was obtained from a study of cytotoxic CD8 clonotypes in ibrutinib-treated CLL. Study-wide results and limits: On treatment, the uncommon public clonotypes contracted or remained stable.

The junction had 8 bases not matched to a gene; V was cut back by 5 bases and J by 8 bases. The germline gives CDR1 LNHDA, CDR2 SQIVND (reference sequence). There are 14 residues in the CDR3. Cryopreserved PBMCs provided about 2 micrograms of genomic DNA for the TCR beta libraries. Concerning this clone itself: No antigen is known for it.

Measured with immunoSEQ multiplex PCR; TCRdb has only the in-frame clones, and not every one. The data show about 140,000 clones, around 81% seen once. The sequence derives from a human donor with chronic lymphocytic leukemia. Here the sequenced sample was PBMCs, taken after 36 months of ibrutinib treatment. The V and J genes are TRBV19 and TRBJ1-2; 10 bases line up with TRBD1. The CDR3: CASSWTGGAEGYTF. The CDR3, as DNA: TGTGCCAGTAGTTGGACAGGGGGTGCGGAGGGCTACACCTTC.